This T cell receptor (beta chain) was identified in a study of yellow fever vaccine responses in identical twins (dated by TCRdb to the late 2010s). Concerning the study at large: The study precisely tracked vaccine-responding T cell clones in identical twins. Findings and caveats that apply to the study as a whole: The authors reported that the T cell response to vaccination in identical twins appeared partly convergent and partly personalized.

Receptors were amplified or captured by RT-PCR. Sequencing relied on an Illumina HiSeq 2500. Starting from the raw public reads, TCRdb applied fastp trimming at Q25, assembled clones with MiXCR and retained in-frame beta chains. Rows are combined by CDR3 protein, so each entry shows the most common genes and DNA. The sample includes under 20,000 distinct CDR3 sequences, with approximately 68% observed a single time. Clones ranked in the top ten supply more than 2% of the sample. According to the germline V gene (reference sequence), CDR1 reads SEHNR and CDR2 reads FQNEAQ. Counted from cysteine to phenylalanine, this CDR3 has 12 amino acids. Only CDR3 DNA is held: 36 bases, read in frame from base 1. V is clipped by 5 bases and J by 3 bases, and the sequence between their germline boundaries is 8 bases long. As concerns this clonotype: The antigen it binds to is not known. One base away there is no much larger clone; base qualities are not given.

This receptor was taken from a woman aged 18 to 35 who received the yellow fever vaccine. Donor details come from another sample of the same person, matched by shared clones. In this chain, TRBV7-9 is recombined with TRBJ2-7, and the D gene may be TRBD1, 6 bases matching. The sequencing used T cells from blood (PBMCs), unsorted or a sorted subset (not recorded which), collected before or after yellow fever vaccination (not recorded which). The sequenced DNA: TGTGCCAGCAGCGGACAGCACTACGAGCAGTACTTC. It codes for CASSGQHYEQYF.